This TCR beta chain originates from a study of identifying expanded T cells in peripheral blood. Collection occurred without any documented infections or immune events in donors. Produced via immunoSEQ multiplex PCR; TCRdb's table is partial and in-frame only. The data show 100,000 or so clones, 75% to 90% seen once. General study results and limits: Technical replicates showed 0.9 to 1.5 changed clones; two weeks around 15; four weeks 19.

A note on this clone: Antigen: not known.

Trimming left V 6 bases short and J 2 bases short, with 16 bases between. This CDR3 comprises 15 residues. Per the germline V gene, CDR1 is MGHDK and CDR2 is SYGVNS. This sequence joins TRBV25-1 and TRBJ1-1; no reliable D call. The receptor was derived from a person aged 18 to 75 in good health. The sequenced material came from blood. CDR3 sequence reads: CASRASSQVNTEAFF. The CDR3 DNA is TGTGCCAGCAGGGCCTCCTCGCAGGTAAACACTGAAGCTTTCTTT.